The source of this T cell receptor beta chain is a study of circulating tumor DNA in untreated peripheral T-cell lymphoma (dated by TCRdb to 2020 to 2023). About the investigation overall: To follow circulating tumor DNA that carried tumor TCR clonotypes, serum samples were taken at baseline and then repeatedly over the course of treatment. Study-level results and caveats: Among approximately 23 serially sampled patients, less than 45% cleared ctDNA after two cycles, and detectable ctDNA after therapy showed a trend toward worse survival. Tumor-specific clonotypes turned up in around 76% of patients, identified from 85% to 90% of baseline tissues and from about 67% of baseline serum samples. ctDNA persistence did not always predict relapse, since two patients whose ctDNA stayed persistently detectable after therapy remained in remission over 10 years of follow-up.

This clone turned up a few times. Its antigen is still unknown. It has no much larger one-base neighbor in the sample; base qualities were not kept. Measured from the cysteine to the phenylalanine, the CDR3 is 17 residues long. Only CDR3 DNA is held: 51 bases, read in frame from base 1. V is trimmed back by 5 bases and J by 3 bases, and the junction contains 12 bases that no gene match accounts for. From the germline V gene (reference sequence), CDR1 is SEHNR and CDR2 is FQNEAQ. Next-generation sequencing of T-cell receptor sequences was used to monitor peripheral T-cell lymphoma patients receiving frontline treatment on a trial. Library preparation employed the immunoSEQ multiplex PCR assay. Not all clones reach the TCRdb copy of this immuneACCESS table, which keeps in-frame sequences only. Checked studies attribute under half of the gap to unresolved V genes and leave the rest unexplained. The sample includes approximately 2,000 clones, with more than 75% observed a single time. The top ten hold 26% of the sample.

This TCR came from a human donor with peripheral T-cell lymphoma. This chain is built from TRBV7-9 and TRBJ1-5; 8 central bases correspond to TRBD1. The sequenced material came from cell-free DNA from blood serum. The DNA is as follows: TGTGCCAGCAGCCAACTCCCCAGGGGGCCAAACAATCAGCCCCAGCATTTT. The translation is CASSQLPRGPNNQPQHF.